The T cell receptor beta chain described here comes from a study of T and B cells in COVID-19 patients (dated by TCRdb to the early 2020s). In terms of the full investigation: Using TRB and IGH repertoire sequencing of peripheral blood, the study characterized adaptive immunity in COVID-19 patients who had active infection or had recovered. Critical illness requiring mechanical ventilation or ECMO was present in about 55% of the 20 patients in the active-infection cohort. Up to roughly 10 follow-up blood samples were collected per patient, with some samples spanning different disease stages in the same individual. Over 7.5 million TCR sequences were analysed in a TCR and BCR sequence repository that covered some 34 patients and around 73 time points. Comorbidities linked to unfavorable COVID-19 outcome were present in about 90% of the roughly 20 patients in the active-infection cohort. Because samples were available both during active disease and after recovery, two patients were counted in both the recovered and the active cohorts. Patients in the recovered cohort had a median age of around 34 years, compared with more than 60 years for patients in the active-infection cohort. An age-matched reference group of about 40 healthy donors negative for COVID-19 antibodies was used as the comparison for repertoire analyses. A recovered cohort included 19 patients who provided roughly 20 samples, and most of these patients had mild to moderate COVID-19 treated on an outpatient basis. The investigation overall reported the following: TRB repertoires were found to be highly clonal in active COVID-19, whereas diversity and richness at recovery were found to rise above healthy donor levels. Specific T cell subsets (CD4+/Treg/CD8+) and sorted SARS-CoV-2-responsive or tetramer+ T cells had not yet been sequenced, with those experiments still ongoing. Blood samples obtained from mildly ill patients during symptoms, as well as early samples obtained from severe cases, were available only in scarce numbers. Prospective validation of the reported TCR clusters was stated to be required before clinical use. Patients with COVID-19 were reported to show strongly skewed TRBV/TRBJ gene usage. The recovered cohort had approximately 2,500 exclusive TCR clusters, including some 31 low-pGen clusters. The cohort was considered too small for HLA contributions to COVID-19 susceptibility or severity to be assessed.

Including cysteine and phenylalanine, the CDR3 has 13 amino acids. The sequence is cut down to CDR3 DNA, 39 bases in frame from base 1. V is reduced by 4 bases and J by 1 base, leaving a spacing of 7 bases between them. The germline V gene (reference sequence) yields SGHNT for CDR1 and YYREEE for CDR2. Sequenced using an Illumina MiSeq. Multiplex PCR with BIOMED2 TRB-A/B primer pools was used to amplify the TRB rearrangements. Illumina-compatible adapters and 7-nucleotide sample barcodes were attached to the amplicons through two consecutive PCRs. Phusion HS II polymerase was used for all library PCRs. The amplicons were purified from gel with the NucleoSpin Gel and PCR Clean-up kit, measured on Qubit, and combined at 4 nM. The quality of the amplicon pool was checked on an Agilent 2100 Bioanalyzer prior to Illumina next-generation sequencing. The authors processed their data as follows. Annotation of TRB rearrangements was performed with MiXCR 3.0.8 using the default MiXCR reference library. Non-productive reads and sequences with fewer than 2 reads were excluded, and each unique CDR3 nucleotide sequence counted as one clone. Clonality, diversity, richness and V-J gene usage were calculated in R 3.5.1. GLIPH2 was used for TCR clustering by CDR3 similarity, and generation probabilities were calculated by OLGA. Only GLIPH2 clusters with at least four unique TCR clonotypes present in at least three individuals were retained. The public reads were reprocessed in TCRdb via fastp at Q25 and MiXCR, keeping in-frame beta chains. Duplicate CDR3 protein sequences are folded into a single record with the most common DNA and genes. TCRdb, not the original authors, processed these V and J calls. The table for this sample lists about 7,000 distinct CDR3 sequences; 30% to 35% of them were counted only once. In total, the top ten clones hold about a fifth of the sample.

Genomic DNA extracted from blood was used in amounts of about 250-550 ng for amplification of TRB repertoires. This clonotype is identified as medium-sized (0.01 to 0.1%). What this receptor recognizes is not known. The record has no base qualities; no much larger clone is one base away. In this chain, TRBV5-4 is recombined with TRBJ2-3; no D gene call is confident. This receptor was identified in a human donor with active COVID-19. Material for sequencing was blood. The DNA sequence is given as TGTGCCAGCAGCCCCTTCCGCACAGATACGCAGTATTTT. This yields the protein CASSPFRTDTQYF.